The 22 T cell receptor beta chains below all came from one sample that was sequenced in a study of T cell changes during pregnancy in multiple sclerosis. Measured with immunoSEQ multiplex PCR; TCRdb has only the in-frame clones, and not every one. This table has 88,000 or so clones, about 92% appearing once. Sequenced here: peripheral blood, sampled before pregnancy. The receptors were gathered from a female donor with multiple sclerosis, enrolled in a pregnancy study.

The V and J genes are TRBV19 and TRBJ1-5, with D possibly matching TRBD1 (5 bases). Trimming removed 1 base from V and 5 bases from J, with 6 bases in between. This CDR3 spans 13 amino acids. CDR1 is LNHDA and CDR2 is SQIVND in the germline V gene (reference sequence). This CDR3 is CASSIGGDQPQHF. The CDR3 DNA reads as TGTGCCAGTAGTATAGGGGGCGATCAGCCCCAGCATTTT. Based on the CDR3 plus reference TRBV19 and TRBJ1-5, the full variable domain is DGGITQSPKYLFRKEGQNVTLSCEQNLNHDAMYWYRQDPGQGLRLIYYSQIVNDFQKGDIAEGYSVSREKKESFPLTVTSAQKNPTAFYLCASSIGGDQPQHFGDGTRLSIL.

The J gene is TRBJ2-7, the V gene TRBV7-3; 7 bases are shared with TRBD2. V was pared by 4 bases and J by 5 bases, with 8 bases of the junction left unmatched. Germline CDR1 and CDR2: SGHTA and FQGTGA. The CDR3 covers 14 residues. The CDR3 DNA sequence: TGTGCCAGCAGCTCACAGATAACTAGCGACGAGCAGTACTTC. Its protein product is CASSSQITSDEQYF.

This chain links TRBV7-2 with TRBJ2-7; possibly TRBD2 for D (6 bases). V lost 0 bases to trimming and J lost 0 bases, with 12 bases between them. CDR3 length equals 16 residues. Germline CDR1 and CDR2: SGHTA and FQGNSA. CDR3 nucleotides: TGTGCCAGCAGCTTAGCGAGGAGGGCTAGCTCCTACGAGCAGTACTTC. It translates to CASSLARRASSYEQYF.

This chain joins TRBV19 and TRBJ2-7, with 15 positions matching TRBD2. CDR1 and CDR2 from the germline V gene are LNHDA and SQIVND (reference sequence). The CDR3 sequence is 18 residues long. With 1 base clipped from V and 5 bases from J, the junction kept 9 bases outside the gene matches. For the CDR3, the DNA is TGTGCCAGTAGTATAGCTGGACTAGCGGGGGGGCCGGTCGACGAGCAGTACTTC. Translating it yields CASSIAGLAGGPVDEQYF. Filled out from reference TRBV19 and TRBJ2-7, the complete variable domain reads DGGITQSPKYLFRKEGQNVTLSCEQNLNHDAMYWYRQDPGQGLRLIYYSQIVNDFQKGDIAEGYSVSREKKESFPLTVTSAQKNPTAFYLCASSIAGLAGGPVDEQYFGPGTRLTVT.

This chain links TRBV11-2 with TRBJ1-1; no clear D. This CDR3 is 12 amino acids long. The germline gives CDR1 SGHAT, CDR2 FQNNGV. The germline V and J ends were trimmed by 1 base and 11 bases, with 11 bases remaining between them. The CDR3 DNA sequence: TGTGCCAGCAGCTTAGGGGCCTCGAGCGCTTTCTTT. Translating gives CASSLGASSAFF.

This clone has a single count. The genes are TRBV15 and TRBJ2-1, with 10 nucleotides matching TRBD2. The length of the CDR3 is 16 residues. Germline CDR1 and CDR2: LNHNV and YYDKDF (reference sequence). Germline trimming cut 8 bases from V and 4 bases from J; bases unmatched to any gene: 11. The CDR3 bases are TGTGCCACCGCCGAAACCTCTAGCGGGGGTTACAATGAGCAGTTCTTC. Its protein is CATAETSSGGYNEQFF.

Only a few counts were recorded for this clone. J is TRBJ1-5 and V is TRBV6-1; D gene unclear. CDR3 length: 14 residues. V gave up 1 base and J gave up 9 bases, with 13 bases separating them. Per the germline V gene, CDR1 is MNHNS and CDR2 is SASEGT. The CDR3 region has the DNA TGTGCCAGCAGTGAAGTGGCGGAGGAGTGGCCCCAGCATTTT. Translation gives CASSEVAEEWPQHF.

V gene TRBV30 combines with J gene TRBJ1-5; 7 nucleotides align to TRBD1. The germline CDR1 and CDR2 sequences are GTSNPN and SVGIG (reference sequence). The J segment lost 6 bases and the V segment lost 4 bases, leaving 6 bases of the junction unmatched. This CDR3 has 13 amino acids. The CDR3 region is CAWNQQGIQPQHF. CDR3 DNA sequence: TGTGCCTGGAATCAACAGGGGATTCAGCCCCAGCATTTT.

The CDR3 region has the DNA TGCGCCAGCAGCCAAGATTATCCGGGACAGTCCTTAACAACTAATGAAAAACTGTTTTTT. Protein: CASSQDYPGQSLTTNEKLFF. The rearrangement uses TRBV4-1 and TRBJ1-4, with TRBD1 matching over 7 bases. The ends lost 0 bases at V and 0 bases at J; junction bases unmatched: 13. Germline V gene sequence: CDR1 MGHRA, CDR2 YSYEKL. This CDR3 region has 20 residues.

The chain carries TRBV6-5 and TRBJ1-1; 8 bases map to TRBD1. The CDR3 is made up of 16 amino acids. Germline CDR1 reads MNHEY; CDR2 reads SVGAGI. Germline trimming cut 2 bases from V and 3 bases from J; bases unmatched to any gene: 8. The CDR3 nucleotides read TGTGCCAGCAGTTACGAACACAGGGGGTTGTACACTGAAGCTTTCTTT. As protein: CASSYEHRGLYTEAFF.

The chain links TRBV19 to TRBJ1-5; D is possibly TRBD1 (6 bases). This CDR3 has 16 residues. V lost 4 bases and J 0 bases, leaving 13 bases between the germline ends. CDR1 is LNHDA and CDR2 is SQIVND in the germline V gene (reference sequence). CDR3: CASSTPSTGSNQPQHF. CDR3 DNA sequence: TGTGCCAGTAGTACCCCCTCGACAGGTAGCAATCAGCCCCAGCATTTT.

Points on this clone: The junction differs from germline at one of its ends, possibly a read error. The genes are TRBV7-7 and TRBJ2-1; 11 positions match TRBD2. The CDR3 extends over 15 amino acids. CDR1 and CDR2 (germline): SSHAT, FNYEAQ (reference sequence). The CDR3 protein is CASSLIAGGIDEQFF. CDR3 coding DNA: TGTGCTAGCAGCTTAATAGCGGGGGGGATCGATGAGCAGTTCTTC.

CDR3 region: CASRPTGSKAFF. CDR3 nucleotide sequence: TGTGCCAGCCGCCCCACAGGGAGTAAGGCTTTCTTT. This sequence joins TRBV7-8 and TRBJ1-1; a possible D gene is TRBD1 (6 bases). V lost 8 bases and J lost 11, with 18 bases in between. The CDR3 covers 12 residues. The V gene's germline CDR1 is SGHVS and CDR2 FQNEAQ.

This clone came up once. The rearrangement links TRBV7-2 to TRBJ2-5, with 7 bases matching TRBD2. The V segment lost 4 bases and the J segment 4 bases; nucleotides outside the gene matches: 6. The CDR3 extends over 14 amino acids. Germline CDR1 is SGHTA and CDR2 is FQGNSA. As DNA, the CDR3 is TGTGCCAGCAGCTGGGGGGGGTCGGGAGAGACCCAGTACTTC. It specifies CASSWGGSGETQYF.

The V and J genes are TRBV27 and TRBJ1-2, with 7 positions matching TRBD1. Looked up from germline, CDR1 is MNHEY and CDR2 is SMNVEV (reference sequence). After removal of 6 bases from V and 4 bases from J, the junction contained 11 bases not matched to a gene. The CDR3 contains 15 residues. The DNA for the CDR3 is TGTGCCAGCAGCCCAGACAGGGAGATATTCTATGGCTACACCTTC. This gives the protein CASSPDREIFYGYTF.

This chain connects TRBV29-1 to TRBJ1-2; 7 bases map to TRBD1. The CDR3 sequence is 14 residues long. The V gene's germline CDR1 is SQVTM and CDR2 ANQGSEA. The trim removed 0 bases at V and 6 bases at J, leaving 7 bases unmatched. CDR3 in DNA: TGCAGCGTTGAAGATCAAACAGGGGATGATGGCTACACCTTC. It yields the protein CSVEDQTGDDGYTF. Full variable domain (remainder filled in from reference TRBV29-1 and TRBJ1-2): SAVISQKPSRDICQRGTSLTIQCQVDSQVTMMFWYRQQPGQSLTLIATANQGSEATYESGFVIDKFPISRPNLTFSTLTVSNMSPEDSSIYLCSVEDQTGDDGYTFGSGTRLTVV.

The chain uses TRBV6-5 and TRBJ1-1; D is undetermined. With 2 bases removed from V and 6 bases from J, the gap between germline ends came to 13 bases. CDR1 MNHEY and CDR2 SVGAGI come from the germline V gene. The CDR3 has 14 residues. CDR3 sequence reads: CASSYAAEYAEAFF. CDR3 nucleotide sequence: TGTGCCAGCAGTTACGCCGCGGAGTATGCTGAAGCTTTCTTT.

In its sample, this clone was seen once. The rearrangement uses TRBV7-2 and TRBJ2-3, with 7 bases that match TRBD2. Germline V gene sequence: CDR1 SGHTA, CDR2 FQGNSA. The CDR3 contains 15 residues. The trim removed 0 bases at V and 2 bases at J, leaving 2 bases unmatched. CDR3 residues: CASSLAAGVTDTQYF. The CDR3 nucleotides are TGTGCCAGCAGCTTAGCGGCGGGGGTCACAGATACGCAGTATTTT.

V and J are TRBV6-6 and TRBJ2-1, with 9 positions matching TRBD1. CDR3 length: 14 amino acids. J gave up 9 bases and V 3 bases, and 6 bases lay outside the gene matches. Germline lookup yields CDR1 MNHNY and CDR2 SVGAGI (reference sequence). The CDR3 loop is CASSYRTGVTEQFF. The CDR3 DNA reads TGTGCCAGCAGTTATCGGACAGGGGTGACTGAGCAGTTCTTC.

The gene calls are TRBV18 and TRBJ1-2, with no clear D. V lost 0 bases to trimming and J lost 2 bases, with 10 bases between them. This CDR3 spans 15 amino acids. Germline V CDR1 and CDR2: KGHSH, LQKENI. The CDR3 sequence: CASSPPMYGNYGYTF. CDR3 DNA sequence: TGTGCCAGCTCACCACCGATGTACGGGAACTATGGCTACACCTTC. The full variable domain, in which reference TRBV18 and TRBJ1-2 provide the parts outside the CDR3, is NAGVMQNPRHLVRRRGQEARLRCSPMKGHSHVYWYRQLPEEGLKFMVYLQKENIIDESGMPKERFSAEFPKEGPSILRIQQVVRGDSAAYFCASSPPMYGNYGYTFGSGTRLTVV.

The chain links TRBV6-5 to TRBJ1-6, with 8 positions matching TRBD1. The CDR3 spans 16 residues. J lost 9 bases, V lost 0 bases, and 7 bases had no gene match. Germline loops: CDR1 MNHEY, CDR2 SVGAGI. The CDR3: CASSYSDRVVGSPLHF. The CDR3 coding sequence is TGTGCCAGCAGTTACTCGGACAGGGTGGTTGGTTCACCCCTCCACTTT.

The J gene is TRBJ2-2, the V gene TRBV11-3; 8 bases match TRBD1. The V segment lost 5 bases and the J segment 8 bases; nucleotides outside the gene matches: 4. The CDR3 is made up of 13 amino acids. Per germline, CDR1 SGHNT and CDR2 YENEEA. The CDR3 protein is CASSPDRVGELFF. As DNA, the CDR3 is TGTGCCAGCAGCCCGGACAGGGTGGGGGAGCTGTTTTTT.